This passage covers 24 T cell receptor beta chains from one sample sequenced in a study of T cell responses to AZD1222 COVID-19 vaccine. Using immunoSEQ multiplex PCR, the repertoire was profiled, and TCRdb retains in-frame clones only, with some absent. This repertoire shows about 100,000 clones, 70% to 90% found once; its top ten account for around 3%. Sequencing used peripheral blood, obtained on day 0 of AZD1222 vaccination. The source of these receptors is an adult in good health.

The chain joins TRBV30 to TRBJ2-7; 15 bases match TRBD2. CDR1 and CDR2 from the germline V gene are GTSNPN and SVGIG (reference sequence). Trimming at V came to 5 bases and at J to 4 bases, leaving 12 bases not matched to a gene. The CDR3 has 17 residues. Here the CDR3 reads CAWQPGLAGGGVYEQYF. The CDR3 region has the DNA TGTGCCTGGCAGCCGGGACTAGCGGGAGGAGGGGTATACGAGCAGTACTTC. Filled out from reference TRBV30 and TRBJ2-7, the complete variable domain reads SQTIHQWPATLVQPVGSPLSLECTVEGTSNPNLYWYRQAAGRGLQLLFYSVGIGQISSEVPQNLSASRPQDRQFILSSKKLLLSDSGFYLCAWQPGLAGGGVYEQYFGPGTRLTVT.

V usage is TRBV4-3 and J usage is TRBJ2-4; the D call may be TRBD1 or TRBD2 (5 bases each). Per germline, CDR1 LGHNA and CDR2 YSLEER. Between the trimmed V and J ends, which lost 0 bases and 4 bases, there was a span of 10 bases. This CDR3 contains 15 residues. The CDR3, as DNA: TGCGCCAGCAGCCAAGAGGGGGTCGGGAAAAACATTCAGTACTTC. Amino acids: CASSQEGVGKNIQYF.

The chain carries TRBV7-2 and TRBJ2-7, with D maybe TRBD2 (5 bases). Germline CDR1 and CDR2: SGHTA and FQGNSA. CDR3 length equals 13 residues. Trimming pared 4 bases from V and 9 bases from J, leaving 16 bases between. The CDR3: CASSSQWVGAQYF. The CDR3 nucleotides are TGTGCCAGCAGCTCCCAGTGGGTGGGAGCGCAGTACTTC.

The J gene is TRBJ2-6, the V gene TRBV6-2 or TRBV6-3; D unclear. Trimming removed 3 bases from V and 4 bases from J, with 10 bases in between. The CDR3 has 15 amino acids. The V gene's germline CDR1 is MNHEY and CDR2 SVGEGT. CDR3 DNA sequence: TGTGCCAGCAGTTATCAGGTTTCCGGGGCCAACGTCCTGACTTTC. This codes for CASSYQVSGANVLTF.

This sequence joins TRBV18 and TRBJ1-1; unclear D gene. V gave up 4 bases and J gave up 1 base, with 10 bases separating them. Germline CDR1 KGHSH, CDR2 LQKENI. The CDR3 has 14 amino acids. The CDR3 DNA reads as TGTGCCAGCTCACTAACCGACACGAACACTGAAGCTTTCTTT. Its protein product is CASSLTDTNTEAFF.

This clone was detected only a few times. The DNA for the CDR3 is TGCGCCAGCAGCTTGGGACTAGCCCCCAACTACGAGCAGTACTTC. Translation gives CASSLGLAPNYEQYF. The rearrangement joins TRBV5-1 to TRBJ2-7; 7 positions agree with TRBD2. Germline CDR1 reads SGHRS; CDR2 reads YFSETQ. This CDR3 is built from 15 residues. V shed 0 bases and J 3 bases; nucleotides not matched to a gene: 6. Variable domain in full (rest from reference TRBV5-1 and TRBJ2-7): KAGVTQTPRYLIKTRGQQVTLSCSPISGHRSVSWYQQTPGQGLQFLFEYFSETQRNKGNFPGRFSGRQFSNSRSEMNVSTLELGDSALYLCASSLGLAPNYEQYFGPGTRLTVT.

The chain couples TRBV9 to TRBJ2-1; 7 bases line up with TRBD2. The V gene's germline CDR1 is SGDLS and CDR2 YYNGEE. J gave up 0 bases and V 2 bases, and 2 bases lay outside the gene matches. The CDR3 is 15 residues long. This chain's CDR3 is CASSVSGLSYNEQFF. For the CDR3, the DNA is TGTGCCAGCAGCGTTAGCGGGCTCTCCTACAATGAGCAGTTCTTC.

This CDR3 reads CASSADTGGYSYEQYF. For the CDR3, the DNA is TGTGCCAGCAGCGCTGACACGGGGGGATACTCCTACGAGCAGTACTTC. The chain uses TRBV9 and TRBJ2-7, with 7 positions matching TRBD2. With 3 bases clipped from V and 0 bases from J, the junction kept 9 bases outside the gene matches. This CDR3 region has 16 residues. Germline values: CDR1 SGDLS, CDR2 YYNGEE.

The chain recombines TRBV28 with TRBJ2-7, with 9 bases matching TRBD2. Trimming at V came to 6 bases and at J to 4 bases, leaving 7 bases not matched to a gene. The V gene's germline CDR1 is MDHEN and CDR2 SYDVKM. The CDR3 spans 14 residues. Here the CDR3 DNA reads TGTGCCAGCAGACAGGGGACTAGCAGGTACGAGCAGTACTTC. This translates into CASRQGTSRYEQYF.

V gene TRBV28 combines with J gene TRBJ2-5; the D gene is possibly TRBD2 (6 bases). There are 15 residues in the CDR3. The germline V gene has CDR1 MDHEN and CDR2 SYDVKM. V was trimmed by 4 bases and J by 2 bases, leaving 14 bases between them. The chain's CDR3 is CASSSLPGLQETQYF. As DNA, the CDR3 is TGTGCCAGCAGTTCCCTACCGGGACTGCAAGAGACCCAGTACTTC.

The chain carries TRBV28 and TRBJ1-5; D is uncertain. Trimming took 3 bases from V and 6 from J, leaving 0 bases between them. The germline V gene has CDR1 MDHEN and CDR2 SYDVKM. This CDR3 region has 10 residues. The CDR3 region has the DNA TGTGCCAGCAGTTTTCAGCCCCAGCATTTT. Protein product: CASSFQPQHF.

The chain uses TRBV28 and TRBJ2-7; 11 bases agree with TRBD2. V was clipped by 5 bases and J by 2 bases; unmatched bases: 2. The V gene's germline CDR1 is MDHEN and CDR2 SYDVKM. This CDR3 spans 14 amino acids. The CDR3 region has the DNA TGTGCCAGCAGTCGTAGCGGGAGGGCCTACGAGCAGTACTTC. Translated, it gives CASSRSGRAYEQYF.

V gene TRBV27 combines with J gene TRBJ1-5; D might be TRBD1 (6 bases). Germline V lookup: CDR1 MNHEY, CDR2 SMNVEV (reference sequence). Between the trimmed V and J ends, which lost 6 bases and 0 bases, there was a span of 12 bases. The CDR3 has 15 residues. CDR3 sequence (DNA): TGTGCCAGCAGGGACGGACAGAGTAGCAATCAGCCCCAGCATTTT. Its translation is CASRDGQSSNQPQHF.

V usage is TRBV27 and J usage is TRBJ2-7, with 11 bases aligning to TRBD2. The CDR3 is made up of 16 amino acids. Germline CDR1 reads MNHEY; CDR2 reads SMNVEV (reference sequence). Trimming removed 5 bases from V and 4 bases from J; junction bases left unmatched: 10. CDR3 residues: CASSSPGTSGSYEQYF. The CDR3 bases are TGTGCCAGCAGTAGCCCCGGGACTAGCGGATCGTACGAGCAGTACTTC.

V is TRBV10-3 and J is TRBJ2-7, with TRBD2 as a possible D gene (5 bases). The germline V gene has CDR1 ENHRY and CDR2 SYGVKD. Trimming left V 6 bases short and J 2 bases short, with 23 bases between. The CDR3 is made up of 17 amino acids. CDR3 nucleotide sequence: TGTGCCATCAGCCAACGTGTAAGTGTCGGGAAACCCTACGAGCAGTACTTC. This sequence encodes CAISQRVSVGKPYEQYF.

This chain uses TRBV28 with TRBJ2-7, with TRBD2 matching 7 bases. The germline V gene encodes CDR1 MDHEN and CDR2 SYDVKM. Unmatched junction bases numbered 4, after V lost 2 bases and J lost 0 bases. This CDR3 region has 15 residues. The CDR3 reads CASSLPSGNSYEQYF. In DNA, the CDR3 is TGTGCCAGCAGTTTACCTAGCGGAAACTCCTACGAGCAGTACTTC.

This chain uses TRBV19 with TRBJ2-1; D is undetermined. Germline V gene lookup returns CDR1 LNHDA and CDR2 SQIVND (reference sequence). The V end was cut by 3 bases, the J end by 7 bases, with 10 bases between. There are 13 residues in the CDR3. The CDR3 region has the DNA TGTGCCAGTAGTATCGGAGCGATTAATGAGCAGTTCTTC. Translated: CASSIGAINEQFF.

The genes are TRBV19 and TRBJ1-1; D call uncertain. V lost 3 bases and J lost 3, with 14 bases in between. CDR3 length: 15 amino acids. Looked up from germline, CDR1 is LNHDA and CDR2 is SQIVND (reference sequence). The CDR3 protein is CASSIGVRIYTEAFF. The CDR3 nucleotides read TGTGCCAGTAGTATTGGGGTCCGGATTTACACTGAAGCTTTCTTT.

This rearrangement joins TRBV28 to TRBJ1-2; no definite D call. Trimming removed 1 base at V and 8 bases at J, with 8 bases between. The length of the CDR3 is 12 residues. In germline, CDR1 is MDHEN, CDR2 SYDVKM. The CDR3 protein is CASSLLGYGYTF. In nucleotides, the CDR3 is TGTGCCAGCAGTTTATTAGGGTACGGCTACACCTTC.

Only a few counts were recorded for this clone. CDR3 nucleotides: TGTGCCAGCTCACCACAGGGTTTAGGGGATCAGCCCCAGCATTTT. Its protein product is CASSPQGLGDQPQHF. The V and J genes are TRBV18 and TRBJ1-5; D possibly corresponds to TRBD1 (5 bases). V was trimmed by 1 base and J by 5 bases, leaving 12 bases between them. The germline V gene has CDR1 KGHSH and CDR2 LQKENI. The CDR3 is 15 amino acids.

J is TRBJ1-5 and V is TRBV28; D may be TRBD1 (5 bases). With 7 bases removed from V and 2 bases from J, the gap between germline ends came to 18 bases. This CDR3 contains 16 residues. In germline, CDR1 is MDHEN, CDR2 SYDVKM. The CDR3 DNA sequence: TGTGCCAGCATTTCATACAGGCGTAGGGGCAATCAGCCCCAGCATTTT. It codes for CASISYRRRGNQPQHF.

The chain joins TRBV6-4 to TRBJ1-2; D is unclear. CDR1 is MRHNA and CDR2 is SNTAGT in the germline V gene. V gave up 2 bases and J gave up 9 bases, with 16 bases separating them. This CDR3 region has 14 residues. The CDR3 sequence: CASSDGRNPPRYTF. The CDR3 DNA is TGTGCCAGCAGTGACGGGAGGAACCCGCCCCGCTACACCTTC.

The rearrangement uses TRBV6-1 and TRBJ1-2, with D possibly TRBD1 on 5 matching bases. The V and J ends lost 1 base and 6 bases respectively, with 12 bases between them. The CDR3 is 14 residues long. Germline CDR1 is MNHNS and CDR2 is SASEGT. CDR3 residues: CASSEEWGPNGYTF. CDR3 bases: TGTGCCAGCAGTGAAGAATGGGGCCCGAATGGCTACACCTTC.

This rearrangement joins TRBV10-3 to TRBJ2-5; 11 positions match TRBD1. Trimming took 11 bases from V and 4 from J; bases not matched to a gene: 9. Per germline, CDR1 ENHRY and CDR2 SYGVKD. This CDR3 has 14 residues. The CDR3 protein is CASLGQGAGETQYF. The DNA of the CDR3 is TGTGCCTCGCTAGGACAGGGGGCGGGAGAGACCCAGTACTTC.